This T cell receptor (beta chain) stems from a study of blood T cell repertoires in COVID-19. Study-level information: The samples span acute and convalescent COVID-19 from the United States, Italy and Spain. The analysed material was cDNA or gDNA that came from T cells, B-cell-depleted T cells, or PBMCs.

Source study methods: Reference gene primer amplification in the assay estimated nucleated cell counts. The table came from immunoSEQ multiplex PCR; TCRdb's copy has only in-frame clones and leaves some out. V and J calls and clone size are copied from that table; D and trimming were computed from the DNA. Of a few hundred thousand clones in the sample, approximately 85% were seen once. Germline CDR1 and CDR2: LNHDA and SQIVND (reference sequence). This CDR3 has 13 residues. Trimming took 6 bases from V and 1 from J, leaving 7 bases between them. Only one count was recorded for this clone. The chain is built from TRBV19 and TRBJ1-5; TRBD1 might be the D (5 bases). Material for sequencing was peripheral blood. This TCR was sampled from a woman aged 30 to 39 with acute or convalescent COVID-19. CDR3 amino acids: CASRGGSNQPQHF. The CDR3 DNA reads TGTGCCAGTAGGGGGGGGAGCAATCAGCCCCAGCATTTT.